This TCR beta chain was identified during a study of blood T cell repertoires in COVID-19. Whole-study context: Italy, Spain and the United States were the sources of the convalescent and acute COVID-19 samples.

This clone has only one observation. As handled by the study authors: Counts of nucleated cells, estimated from reference gene primer amplification, were obtained. Libraries were prepared by immunoSEQ multiplex PCR; TCRdb keeps only in-frame clonotypes and omits some of them. The D gene and trimming were derived from the DNA, and the V and J assignments and clone size from that table. There are 150,000 to 200,000 clones in the sample; approximately 88% occur only once, and 13% lies in the top ten. Source material: PBMCs or T cells enriched from blood (not recorded which). The TCR was taken from a woman in her fifties or sixties who had recovered from COVID-19.

The CDR3 DNA reads TGTGCCAGCAGCGTGGGCGGGGGGGCAGGTGAGCAGTTCTTC. Protein: CASSVGGGAGEQFF. The chain recombines TRBV9 with TRBJ2-1; 9 bases agree with TRBD2. CDR3 size: 14 residues. Germline trimming cut 2 bases from V and 9 bases from J; bases unmatched to any gene: 6. Germline CDR1 is SGDLS and CDR2 is YYNGEE.